This TCR beta chain was retrieved from a study of blood T cell repertoires in COVID-19 (dated by TCRdb to 2020 to 2021). Broadly, across the study: Samples covering the acute and convalescent phases of COVID-19 were provided by collaborators in the United States, Italy and Spain. The material from the prospective study consisted of cDNA or gDNA derived from T cells, B-cell-depleted T cells, or PBMCs. Deeply sampled blood TCRbeta repertoires from subjects exposed to, actively infected with, or recovered from COVID-19 were included in the dataset. The repertoires were released in a freely available public database meant as a resource for research on the immune response to SARS-CoV-2. Samples came from the ongoing ImmuneRACE study (first 160 participants) plus 1,254 subjects from 6 global collaborators. The sample metadata nearly always contained a de-identified subject ID, COVID-19 status, age in years and sex. Where HLA class I and class II types were available, the types were taken from metadata supplied by the sample provider, not from assay-based typing.

Collaborating institutions collected whole blood in K2EDTA tubes following their own protocols. For TCRbeta analysis, collaborators shipped samples as frozen whole blood, isolated PBMCs, or DNA extracted from either of those sample types. V loses 4 bases at its end and J loses 6 bases; junction bases beyond the gene matches: 5. Taken from cysteine to phenylalanine, the CDR3 has 14 residues. Only the CDR3 DNA stays, 42 bases, in frame from base 1. CDR1 and CDR2 were assigned from the germline V gene as MGHRA and YSYEKL. Study-level results and caveats: How much clinical and demographic metadata was included differed by source and by participant, and the metadata was provided uncurated.

TCRbeta CDR3 regions were amplified from genomic DNA by means of the immunoSEQ Assay, a bias-controlled multiplex PCR. The paper's data handling went like this. The number of nucleated cells in each sample was estimated by amplification of reference gene primers within the assay. To quantify the absolute abundance of each unique TCRbeta CDR3 rearrangement, sequence reads were collapsed and filtered. For each sample, productive Simpson clonality was calculated as the square root of Simpson's diversity index over productive rearrangements. The clones in this table, taken by TCRdb from immuneACCESS, are in-frame only. Not every clone is retained; where verified, under half of the shortfall comes from an unresolved V gene, and the cause of the rest is unknown. The V and J calls and clone size come from that table; D and trimming were worked out from the DNA. This sample holds 19,000 or so clones; 80% to 90% were observed only once. The top ten hold 5.5% to 8% of the sample.

As regards this clone: Its specific antigen is unknown. It has no much larger one-base neighbor in the sample; base qualities were not kept.

The source material was peripheral blood. In this chain, TRBV4-1 is recombined with TRBJ2-3, and 9 junctional nucleotides match TRBD2. The TCR comes from a human donor in a cohort sampled during active COVID-19. In nucleotide form, the sequence is TGCGCCAGCAGCCCGCTAGCGGGGATGGATACGCAGTATTTT. The resulting protein is CASSPLAGMDTQYF.